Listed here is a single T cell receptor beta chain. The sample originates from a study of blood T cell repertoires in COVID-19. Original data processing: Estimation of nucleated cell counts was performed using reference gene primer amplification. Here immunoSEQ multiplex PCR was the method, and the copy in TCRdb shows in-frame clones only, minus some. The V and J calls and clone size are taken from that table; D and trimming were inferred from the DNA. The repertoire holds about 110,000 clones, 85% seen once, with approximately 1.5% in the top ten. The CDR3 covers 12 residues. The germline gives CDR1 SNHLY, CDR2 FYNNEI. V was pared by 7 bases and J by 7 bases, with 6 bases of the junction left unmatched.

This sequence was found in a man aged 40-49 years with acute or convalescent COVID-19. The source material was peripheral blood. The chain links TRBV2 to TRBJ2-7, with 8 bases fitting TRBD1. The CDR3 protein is CASIRQGMEQYF. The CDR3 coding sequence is TGTGCCAGCATCAGACAGGGGATGGAGCAGTACTTC.